This is a list of T cell receptor beta chains from one sample in a study of blood T cell repertoires in COVID-19. Clones were sequenced by immunoSEQ multiplex PCR, and TCRdb holds only the in-frame ones, with some missing. Of around 150,000 clones listed, over 80% are singletons. Sequencing was done on a sample of peripheral blood. These TCRs come from a woman aged 45-60 years with acute or convalescent COVID-19. The CDR3 runs from the conserved cysteine through the conserved F or W. The D gene is left open where the match is weak. Size tells how often a clone was seen (once, few, many) or the class of an expanded clone, and some rows leave it out.

>TRBJ2-5|TRBV24-1|TRBD1|once
CATSDSGGWETQYF
TGTGCCACCAGTGATTCAGGGGGCTGGGAGACCCAGTACTTC
>TRBJ1-4|TRBV4-2|TRBD1|.
CASSQAAPGQGWEKLFF
TGTGCCAGCAGCCAAGCCGCCCCGGGACAGGGCTGGGAAAAACTGTTTTTT
>TRBJ2-5|TRBV24-1|.|.
CATSDQQEWDQETQYF
TGTGCCACCAGTGATCAACAGGAGTGGGATCAAGAGACCCAGTACTTC
>TRBJ1-3|TRBV7-8|.|.
CASSLPAAQDTIYF
TGTGCCAGCAGCTTACCGGCAGCCCAGGACACCATATATTTT
>TRBJ2-5|TRBV10-3|TRBD2|.
CAISQTSGRIGETQYF
TGTGCCATCAGTCAGACTAGCGGGAGGATAGGAGAGACCCAGTACTTC
>TRBJ1-1|TRBV18|.|.
CASSPRRSAEAFF
TGTGCCAGCTCACCACGAAGGAGCGCTGAAGCTTTCTTT
>TRBJ2-1|TRBV7-6|.|.
CASSHSGSDYNEQFF
TGTGCCAGCAGCCACTCCGGGTCCGACTACAATGAGCAGTTCTTC
>TRBJ1-5|TRBV12-3/TRBV12-4|.|.
CASSKTVNQPQHF
TGTGCCAGCAGCAAAACAGTGAATCAGCCCCAGCATTTT
>TRBJ2-2|TRBV7-9|TRBD1|once
CASSLAGQGGGELFF
TGTGCCAGCAGCTTAGCGGGACAGGGAGGCGGGGAGCTGTTTTTT
>TRBJ2-1|TRBV27|.|.
CASRSETGFYNEQFF
TGTGCCAGCAGATCTGAGACAGGATTTTACAATGAGCAGTTCTTC
>TRBJ1-3|TRBV5-1|.|.
CASSLVMVGSGNTIYF
TGCGCCAGCAGCTTGGTTATGGTCGGCTCTGGAAACACCATATATTTT
>TRBJ2-3|TRBV2|.|.
CASSERNGLIGTDTQYF
TGTGCCAGCAGTGAACGTAACGGACTAATAGGCACAGATACGCAGTATTTT
>TRBJ2-1|TRBV4-3|TRBD2|.
CASSQDVGGGEQFF
TGCGCCAGCAGCCAAGATGTGGGGGGGGGTGAGCAGTTCTTC
>TRBJ1-2|TRBV28|.|.
CASSPSQFGGVRGGYTF
TGTGCCAGCAGTCCCTCACAATTTGGAGGCGTTAGAGGAGGCTACACCTTC
>TRBJ1-5|TRBV28|.|once
CASSKPPGKPQHF
TGTGCCAGCAGTAAGCCCCCGGGGAAGCCCCAGCATTTT
>TRBJ1-2|TRBV19|TRBD1|.
CASSDGTDYGYTF
TGTGCCAGTAGCGACGGGACAGACTATGGCTACACCTTC
>TRBJ1-2|TRBV6-6|.|.
CASSGGGGYTF
TGTGCCAGCAGCGGCGGAGGCGGCTACACCTTC
>TRBJ1-2|TRBV21-1|.|many
CASSKDNNYGYTF
TGTGCCAGCAGCAAGGACAATAACTATGGCTACACCTTC
>TRBJ1-2|TRBV19|TRBD1|.
CASSILSVATTGDGYTF
TGTGCCAGTAGTATACTTAGTGTTGCGACAACAGGGGACGGCTACACCTTC
>TRBJ1-2|TRBV5-1|.|.
CASSLAGDYGYTF
TGCGCCAGCAGCTTGGCCGGGGACTATGGCTACACCTTC
>TRBJ1-4|TRBV19|.|.
CASRLRDINEKLFF
TGTGCCAGTAGGCTCCGGGACATTAATGAAAAACTGTTTTTT
>TRBJ2-7|TRBV5-1|.|.
CASSTETSYEQYF
TGCGCCAGCAGCACAGAAACCTCCTACGAGCAGTACTTC
>TRBJ2-7|TRBV2|TRBD2|.
CASIRTSAHEQYF
TGTGCCAGCATCCGGACTAGCGCTCACGAGCAGTACTTC
>TRBJ1-5|TRBV30|.|.
CAPSLPSNRDQPQHF
TGTGCCCCCAGCCTCCCAAGTAACAGGGACCAGCCCCAGCATTTT
>TRBJ1-1|TRBV29-1|.|.
CSVMREGGNEAFF
TGCAGCGTCATGAGGGAAGGGGGAAATGAAGCTTTCTTT
>TRBJ1-4|TRBV9|.|few
CASSVFSTGNEKLFF
TGTGCCAGCAGCGTTTTCTCGACTGGAAATGAAAAACTGTTTTTT
>TRBJ2-1|TRBV7-9|TRBD2|.
CASSRGQVLAGDSYNEQFF
TGTGCCAGCAGCCGCGGACAGGTACTAGCGGGGGACTCCTACAATGAGCAGTTCTTC
>TRBJ2-7|TRBV18|.|.
CASSHLQSGVGEQYF
TGTGCCAGCTCACATCTACAATCAGGGGTGGGCGAGCAGTACTTC
>TRBJ1-1|TRBV5-1|.|.
CASSSDSMNTEAFF
TGCGCCAGCAGTTCGGACAGCATGAACACTGAAGCTTTCTTT
>TRBJ1-1|TRBV30|TRBD1|.
CAWDRGNLVAFF
TGTGCCTGGGACAGGGGGAATCTTGTAGCTTTCTTT
>TRBJ1-4|TRBV5-8|TRBD1|.
CASSPEGTGGREKLFF
TGTGCCAGCAGCCCGGAGGGGACAGGGGGAAGGGAAAAACTGTTTTTT
>TRBJ2-5|TRBV10-3|TRBD2|.
CAISAGEGETQYF
TGTGCCATCAGTGCGGGGGAGGGGGAGACCCAGTACTTC
>TRBJ1-2|TRBV18|TRBD1|.
CASSPLPGQDYGYTF
TGTGCCAGCTCACCACTTCCGGGACAGGACTATGGCTACACCTTC
>TRBJ1-1|TRBV19|TRBD1|.
CASSIGQGTEAFF
TGTGCCAGTAGTATAGGACAGGGCACTGAAGCTTTCTTT
>TRBJ1-1|TRBV6-5|.|.
CASSYSEGGTEAFF
TGTGCCAGCAGTTACTCGGAGGGAGGAACTGAAGCTTTCTTT
>TRBJ1-1|TRBV5-1|.|.
CASSLDLAGGLNTEAFF
TGCGCCAGCAGCTTGGACTTAGCTGGGGGCCTCAACACTGAAGCTTTCTTT
>TRBJ1-5|TRBV7-8|TRBD1|.
CASSRRTGVNNQPQHF
TGTGCCAGCAGCCGCCGGACAGGGGTCAACAATCAGCCCCAGCATTTT
>TRBJ2-5|TRBV4-2|.|.
CASSQVDGGAETQYF
TGTGCCAGCAGCCAAGTCGATGGGGGGGCGGAGACCCAGTACTTC